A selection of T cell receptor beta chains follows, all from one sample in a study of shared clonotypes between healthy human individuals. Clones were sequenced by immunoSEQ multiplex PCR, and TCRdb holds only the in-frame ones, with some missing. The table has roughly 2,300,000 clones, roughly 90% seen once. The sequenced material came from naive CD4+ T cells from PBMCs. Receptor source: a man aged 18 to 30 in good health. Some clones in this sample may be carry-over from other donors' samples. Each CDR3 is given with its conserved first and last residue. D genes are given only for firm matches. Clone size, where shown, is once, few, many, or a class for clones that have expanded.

CDR3 DNA: TGTGCCTGGAGTGGGGTGAACACTGAAGCTTTCTTT; CDR3 protein: CAWSGVNTEAFF; D gene: .; V gene: TRBV30; J gene: TRBJ1-1; clone size: few
CDR3 DNA: TGCGCCAGCAGCTTCCGGGACAGGGGTACCTACGAGCAGTACTTC; CDR3 protein: CASSFRDRGTYEQYF; D gene: TRBD1; V gene: TRBV5-1; J gene: TRBJ2-7; clone size: .
CDR3 DNA: TGTGCCAGCAGTGTCCCGGGGTCGGGCGGCTACACCTTC; CDR3 protein: CASSVPGSGGYTF; D gene: .; V gene: TRBV6-1; J gene: TRBJ1-2; clone size: once
CDR3 DNA: TGTGCCAGCAGTATGACAGGCTTGGGTGAAAAACTGTTTTTT; CDR3 protein: CASSMTGLGEKLFF; D gene: .; V gene: TRBV2; J gene: TRBJ1-4; clone size: .
CDR3 DNA: TGTGCCAGCAGTTTATCCCCCGACAGGGGGCAGGGCTACACCTTC; CDR3 protein: CASSLSPDRGQGYTF; D gene: TRBD1; V gene: TRBV27; J gene: TRBJ1-2; clone size: .
CDR3 DNA: TGTGCCTGGAGTGTACGGCGCGGGAGTAGAGAGACCCAGTACTTC; CDR3 protein: CAWSVRRGSRETQYF; D gene: TRBD2; V gene: TRBV30; J gene: TRBJ2-5; clone size: .
CDR3 DNA: TGTGCCAGCAGCAACACAGGGCAAGAGACCCAGTACTTC; CDR3 protein: CASSNTGQETQYF; D gene: .; V gene: TRBV7-2; J gene: TRBJ2-5; clone size: .
CDR3 DNA: TGTGCCAGCGGGAGGGGGTTTCTTGAGCAGTACTTC; CDR3 protein: CASGRGFLEQYF; D gene: .; V gene: TRBV28; J gene: TRBJ2-7; clone size: .
CDR3 DNA: TGTGCCTGGAGTGTAGGGGGAATTAACTATGGCTACACCTTC; CDR3 protein: CAWSVGGINYGYTF; D gene: .; V gene: TRBV30; J gene: TRBJ1-2; clone size: .
CDR3 DNA: TGTGCCAGCAGCTTAGACCTAGGGGGGACAGATACGCAGTATTTT; CDR3 protein: CASSLDLGGTDTQYF; D gene: .; V gene: TRBV9; J gene: TRBJ2-3; clone size: .
CDR3 DNA: TGTGCCAGCAGGGGGGGGCAACGTAATTCACCCCTCCACTTT; CDR3 protein: CASRGGQRNSPLHF; D gene: .; V gene: TRBV6-5; J gene: TRBJ1-6; clone size: .
CDR3 DNA: TGTGCCAGCAGTCCCCTCATGAGTGGCGCGAACACTGAAGCTTTCTTT; CDR3 protein: CASSPLMSGANTEAFF; D gene: .; V gene: TRBV2; J gene: TRBJ1-1; clone size: few
CDR3 DNA: TGTGCCAGCAGGGGACAGTGGGAGACCCAGTACTTC; CDR3 protein: CASRGQWETQYF; D gene: TRBD1; V gene: TRBV6-1; J gene: TRBJ2-5; clone size: .
CDR3 DNA: TGTGCCAGCAGCTACTTAGCGGGAGGGCCGACATTTACGAGCTCCTACGAGCAGTACTTC; CDR3 protein: CASSYLAGGPTFTSSYEQYF; D gene: TRBD2; V gene: TRBV7-8; J gene: TRBJ2-7; clone size: .
CDR3 DNA: TGTGCCAGCAGCTTAGGGGGACGCTCTGGGGCCAACGTCCTGACTTTC; CDR3 protein: CASSLGGRSGANVLTF; D gene: .; V gene: TRBV7-9; J gene: TRBJ2-6; clone size: .
CDR3 DNA: TGTGCCAGCAGCCGCCCCCTCGTTCTCGTCTCTGGGGCCAACGTCCTGACTTTC; CDR3 protein: CASSRPLVLVSGANVLTF; D gene: .; V gene: TRBV28; J gene: TRBJ2-6; clone size: .